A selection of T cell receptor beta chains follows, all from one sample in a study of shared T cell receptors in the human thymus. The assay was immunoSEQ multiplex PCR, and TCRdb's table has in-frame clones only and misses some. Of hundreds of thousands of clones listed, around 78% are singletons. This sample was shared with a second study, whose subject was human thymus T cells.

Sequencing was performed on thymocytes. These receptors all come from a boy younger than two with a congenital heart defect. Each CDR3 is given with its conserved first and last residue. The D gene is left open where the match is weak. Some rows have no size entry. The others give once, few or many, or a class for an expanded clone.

CDR3: CASSRGTGRDEQYF
DNA: TGCGCCAGCAGCCGGGGGACTGGGAGAGACGAGCAGTACTTC
V: TRBV4-1
J: TRBJ2-7
size: -
D: -

CDR3: CASSHRDSVADTQYF
DNA: TGCGCCAGCAGCCACCGGGACAGTGTCGCAGATACGCAGTATTTT
V: TRBV5-1
J: TRBJ2-3
size: -
D: TRBD1

CDR3: CASSMGDSHGNTIYF
DNA: TGTGCCAGTAGTATGGGGGACAGTCACGGAAACACCATATATTTT
V: TRBV19
J: TRBJ1-3
size: few
D: TRBD1

CDR3: CASSFSGRGNTIYF
DNA: TGCGCCAGCAGCTTTTCAGGGCGTGGAAACACCATATATTTT
V: TRBV5-1
J: TRBJ1-3
size: -
D: -

CDR3: CASSQEGSGPQDTQYF
DNA: TGCGCCAGCAGCCAAGAGGGTAGCGGGCCCCAAGATACGCAGTATTTT
V: TRBV4-3
J: TRBJ2-3
size: -
D: TRBD2

CDR3: CASSEVAGANEQFF
DNA: TGCGCCAGCAGTGAGGTCGCAGGGGCCAATGAGCAGTTCTTC
V: TRBV10-2
J: TRBJ2-1
size: -
D: -

CDR3: CASSPRKVAGVNEQFF
DNA: TGTGCCAGCAGCCCCCGGAAGGTAGCGGGAGTCAATGAGCAGTTCTTC
V: TRBV13
J: TRBJ2-1
size: -
D: TRBD2

CDR3: CASSSTSGSSYEQYF
DNA: TGTGCCAGCAGCTCGACTAGCGGAAGCTCCTACGAGCAGTACTTC
V: TRBV6-1
J: TRBJ2-7
size: -
D: TRBD2

CDR3: CATSYRGRSGYTF
DNA: TGTGCCACCAGTTACAGGGGGCGTAGTGGCTACACCTTC
V: TRBV15
J: TRBJ1-2
size: -
D: TRBD1

CDR3: CASSPGQGTEAFF
DNA: TGTGCCAGCAGCCCCGGACAGGGCACTGAAGCTTTCTTT
V: TRBV7-9
J: TRBJ1-1
size: -
D: TRBD1

CDR3: CASSLTPGGGGSDTQYF
DNA: TGTGCCAGCAGCTTAACTCCCGGCGGGGGGGGGTCAGATACGCAGTATTTT
V: TRBV7-9
J: TRBJ2-3
size: -
D: TRBD2

CDR3: CASSFPLLQETQYF
DNA: TGTGCCAGCAGCTTCCCCCTCCTCCAAGAGACCCAGTACTTC
V: TRBV5-4
J: TRBJ2-5
size: -
D: -

CDR3: CASSLDIRRGAYNEQFF
DNA: TGTGCCAGCAGCTTGGATATCAGGCGGGGGGCCTACAATGAGCAGTTCTTC
V: TRBV5-4
J: TRBJ2-1
size: -
D: TRBD2

CDR3: CASSVGQGEYGYTF
DNA: TGTGCCAGCAGCGTGGGACAGGGAGAATATGGCTACACCTTC
V: TRBV11-3
J: TRBJ1-2
size: -
D: TRBD1

CDR3: CASSVGTSGSRADTQYF
DNA: TGTGCCAGCAGCGTCGGGACTAGCGGGAGTCGGGCAGATACGCAGTATTTT
V: TRBV9
J: TRBJ2-3
size: -
D: TRBD2

CDR3: CSVDVGTSGSADTQYF
DNA: TGCAGCGTTGACGTTGGGACTAGCGGGAGCGCAGATACGCAGTATTTT
V: TRBV29-1
J: TRBJ2-3
size: -
D: TRBD2

CDR3: CASRLTSGRSYEQYF
DNA: TGTGCCAGCAGACTGACTAGCGGGAGATCCTACGAGCAGTACTTC
V: TRBV6-1
J: TRBJ2-7
size: -
D: TRBD2

CDR3: CASSVSPGGGYEQYF
DNA: TGTGCCAGCAGCGTCAGTCCAGGGGGAGGTTACGAGCAGTACTTC
V: TRBV9
J: TRBJ2-7
size: -
D: -

CDR3: CASSPWRAQYTDTQYF
DNA: TGCGCCAGCAGCCCCTGGCGGGCTCAATACACAGATACGCAGTATTTT
V: TRBV4-3
J: TRBJ2-3
size: once
D: -

CDR3: CACPRLSNSYEQYF
DNA: TGTGCCTGCCCGAGACTCTCCAACTCCTACGAGCAGTACTTC
V: TRBV6-4
J: TRBJ2-7
size: -
D: -

CDR3: CASSDASPYNEQFF
DNA: TGTGCCAGCAGCGACGCTAGCCCCTACAATGAGCAGTTCTTC
V: TRBV6-1
J: TRBJ2-1
size: -
D: -

CDR3: CASSPDRDNQPQHF
DNA: TGTGCCAGCAGTCCCGACAGGGACAATCAGCCCCAGCATTTT
V: TRBV28
J: TRBJ1-5
size: -
D: TRBD1

CDR3: CSVEDLIAEGTYNEQFF
DNA: TGCAGCGTTGAAGATCTGATAGCGGAGGGGACCTACAATGAGCAGTTCTTC
V: TRBV29-1
J: TRBJ2-1
size: -
D: -

CDR3: CASSSKGMGLGSYEQYF
DNA: TGTGCCAGCAGCTCTAAGGGCATGGGACTAGGGTCCTACGAGCAGTACTTC
V: TRBV21-1
J: TRBJ2-7
size: -
D: -

CDR3: CASSPRRSQETQYF
DNA: TGTGCCAGCAGCCCACGCCGGTCCCAAGAGACCCAGTACTTC
V: TRBV14
J: TRBJ2-5
size: once
D: -

CDR3: CASSLQAGEGETQYF
DNA: TGCGCCAGCAGCTTGCAAGCGGGAGAGGGAGAGACCCAGTACTTC
V: TRBV5-1
J: TRBJ2-5
size: -
D: TRBD2

CDR3: CASSFCGTPTYEQYF
DNA: TGCGCCAGCAGCTTTTGCGGGACTCCGACCTACGAGCAGTACTTC
V: TRBV5-1
J: TRBJ2-7
size: -
D: -

CDR3: CASSQDLTSGRASTYEQYF
DNA: TGTGCCAGCAGCCAAGATCTGACTAGCGGGAGGGCCTCGACCTACGAGCAGTACTTC
V: TRBV4-2
J: TRBJ2-7
size: -
D: TRBD2

CDR3: CASGLEDGEGSYNEQFF
DNA: TGTGCTAGTGGTTTGGAAGACGGGGAGGGCTCCTACAATGAGCAGTTCTTC
V: TRBV12-5
J: TRBJ2-1
size: -
D: TRBD2

CDR3: CAWSVEGLADTTRMRDTQYF
DNA: TGTGCCTGGAGTGTAGAGGGTCTAGCGGACACCACCCGGATGAGGGATACGCAGTATTTT
V: TRBV30
J: TRBJ2-3
size: -
D: TRBD2

CDR3: CASSSPGTKSYEQYF
DNA: TGTGCCAGCAGCTCCCCCGGGACTAAGTCCTACGAGCAGTACTTC
V: TRBV11-2
J: TRBJ2-7
size: -
D: TRBD2